These T cell receptor beta chains were read from a single sample in a study of shared clonotypes between healthy human individuals. This table comes from immunoSEQ multiplex PCR, and its TCRdb copy is limited to in-frame clones, with some not included. The sample has 2 million to 2.5 million clones, approximately 94% seen once. Sequencing was carried out using naive CD4+ T cells sorted from blood. These receptors were obtained from a man aged 18-30 years in good health. Each CDR3 is given with its conserved first and last residue. The D gene is left open where the match is weak. Only part of the rows carry a size: once, few, many, or a class if the clone is expanded.

CDR3: CASSELGGSSYEQYF
DNA: TGTGCCAGCAGTGAATTGGGGGGTTCCTCCTACGAGCAGTACTTC
V: TRBV6-1
D: -
size: -
J: TRBJ2-7

CDR3: CASSKVAGGYNSPLHF
DNA: TGTGCCAGCAGCAAAGTAGCAGGGGGCTATAATTCACCCCTCCACTTT
V: TRBV21-1
D: -
size: -
J: TRBJ1-6

CDR3: CASSKDTGLFSATNEKLFF
DNA: TGTGCCAGCAGCAAAGACACAGGGTTATTTTCCGCAACTAATGAAAAACTGTTTTTT
V: TRBV21-1
D: -
size: -
J: TRBJ1-4

CDR3: CASSESLAGTYNEQFF
DNA: TGTGCCAGCAGTGAGTCCCTAGCGGGGACCTACAATGAGCAGTTCTTC
V: TRBV6-4
D: TRBD2
size: once
J: TRBJ2-1

CDR3: CASSQPLTSGAGNEQFF
DNA: TGCGCCAGCAGCCAACCCCTTACTAGCGGGGCTGGCAATGAGCAGTTCTTC
V: TRBV4-1
D: TRBD2
size: -
J: TRBJ2-1

CDR3: CASSEGQGGYRSSPLHF
DNA: TGTGCCAGCAGTGAGGGACAGGGGGGCTACCGGAGTTCACCCCTCCACTTT
V: TRBV6-1
D: TRBD1
size: -
J: TRBJ1-6

CDR3: CASSPGQNTEAFF
DNA: TGCGCCAGCAGCCCTGGGCAGAACACTGAAGCTTTCTTT
V: TRBV5-1
D: -
size: -
J: TRBJ1-1

CDR3: CASSRDRSTGELFF
DNA: TGTGCCAGCAGCAGGGACAGGAGCACCGGGGAGCTGTTTTTT
V: TRBV7-9
D: TRBD1
size: -
J: TRBJ2-2

CDR3: CASSLGGNTYEQYF
DNA: TGTGCCAGCAGCTTGGGAGGTAACACCTACGAGCAGTACTTC
V: TRBV7-2
D: -
size: once
J: TRBJ2-7

CDR3: CASSEYLGSYEQYF
DNA: TGTGCCAGCAGTGAATATCTTGGTTCCTACGAGCAGTACTTC
V: TRBV6-1
D: -
size: -
J: TRBJ2-7

CDR3: CASSHGGSEQFF
DNA: TGTGCCAGCAGCCATGGGGGGTCCGAGCAGTTCTTC
V: TRBV7-9
D: -
size: -
J: TRBJ2-1

CDR3: CASSLGQVGGYTF
DNA: TGTGCCAGCAGCTTGGGACAGGTCGGTGGCTACACCTTC
V: TRBV5-4
D: -
size: once
J: TRBJ1-2

CDR3: CASSQGEGARTEAFF
DNA: TGCGCCAGCAGCCAAGGTGAGGGGGCTAGAACTGAAGCTTTCTTT
V: TRBV4-1
D: TRBD1
size: -
J: TRBJ1-1

CDR3: CASSIQGASLGYTF
DNA: TGTGCCAGCAGTATACAGGGGGCTTCGCTTGGCTACACCTTC
V: TRBV7-9
D: TRBD1
size: -
J: TRBJ1-2

CDR3: CASSRTRDTNF
DNA: TGTGCCAGCAGCCGCACCAGGGACACCAACTTC
V: TRBV7-3
D: -
size: -
J: TRBJ2-7

CDR3: CASSPGSLQGGNTIYF
DNA: TGTGCCAGCTCACCTGGGTCGCTACAGGGCGGGAACACCATATATTTT
V: TRBV18
D: -
size: -
J: TRBJ1-3

CDR3: CASRREDRTSTDTQYF
DNA: TGTGCCAGCAGGCGAGAGGACAGGACTAGCACAGATACGCAGTATTTT
V: TRBV7-8
D: TRBD1
size: -
J: TRBJ2-3

CDR3: CAISDTGAGELFF
DNA: TGTGCCATCAGTGATACAGGGGCCGGGGAGCTGTTTTTT
V: TRBV10-3
D: TRBD1
size: -
J: TRBJ2-2

CDR3: CASRPRGPEGPLHF
DNA: TGTGCCAGCAGGCCGAGGGGACCCGAGGGACCCCTCCACTTT
V: TRBV6-6
D: -
size: -
J: TRBJ1-6

CDR3: CASSSEAGVTGELFF
DNA: TGTGCCAGCAGCTCCGAGGCAGGGGTCACCGGGGAGCTGTTTTTT
V: TRBV7-2
D: -
size: -
J: TRBJ2-2

CDR3: CASSLSGNWNEQFF
DNA: TGTGCCAGCAGCTTATCCGGGAATTGGAATGAGCAGTTCTTC
V: TRBV11-2
D: -
size: -
J: TRBJ2-1

CDR3: CASSPTAASYEQYF
DNA: TGTGCCAGTAGTCCGACAGCAGCCTCCTACGAGCAGTACTTC
V: TRBV19
D: -
size: -
J: TRBJ2-7

CDR3: CATLGLAGVHEQYF
DNA: TGTGCCACCCTGGGACTAGCGGGAGTTCACGAGCAGTACTTC
V: TRBV2
D: TRBD2
size: -
J: TRBJ2-7

CDR3: CASTPWQASATNEKLFF
DNA: TGTGCCAGCACCCCTTGGCAGGCCTCAGCAACTAATGAAAAACTGTTTTTT
V: TRBV28
D: -
size: once
J: TRBJ1-4

CDR3: CASSSGTANTEAFF
DNA: TGTGCCAGCAGCTCGGGGACAGCGAACACTGAAGCTTTCTTT
V: TRBV5-6
D: TRBD1
size: once
J: TRBJ1-1

CDR3: CASSLVREGGETQYF
DNA: TGTGCCAGCAGCTTGGTTCGAGAGGGAGGTGAGACCCAGTACTTC
V: TRBV7-2
D: -
size: -
J: TRBJ2-5

CDR3: CASRGTVNTGELFF
DNA: TGTGCCAGCAGAGGGACGGTGAACACCGGGGAGCTGTTTTTT
V: TRBV2
D: -
size: -
J: TRBJ2-2